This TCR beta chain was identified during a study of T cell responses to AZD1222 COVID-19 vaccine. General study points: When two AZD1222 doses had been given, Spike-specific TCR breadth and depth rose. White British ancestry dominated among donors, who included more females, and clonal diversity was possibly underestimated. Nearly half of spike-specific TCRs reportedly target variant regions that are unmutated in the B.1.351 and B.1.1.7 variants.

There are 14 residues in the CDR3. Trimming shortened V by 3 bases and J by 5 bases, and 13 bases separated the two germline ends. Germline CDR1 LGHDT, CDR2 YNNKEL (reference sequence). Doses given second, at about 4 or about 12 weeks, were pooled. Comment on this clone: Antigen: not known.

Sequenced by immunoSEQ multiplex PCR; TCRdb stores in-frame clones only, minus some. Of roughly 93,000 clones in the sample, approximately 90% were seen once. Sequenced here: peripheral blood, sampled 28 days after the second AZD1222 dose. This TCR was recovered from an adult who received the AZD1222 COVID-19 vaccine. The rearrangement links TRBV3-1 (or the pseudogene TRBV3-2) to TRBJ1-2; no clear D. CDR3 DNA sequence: TGTGCCAGCAGCCACCCCGGACTCGGGTATGGCTACACCTTC. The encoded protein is CASSHPGLGYGYTF.